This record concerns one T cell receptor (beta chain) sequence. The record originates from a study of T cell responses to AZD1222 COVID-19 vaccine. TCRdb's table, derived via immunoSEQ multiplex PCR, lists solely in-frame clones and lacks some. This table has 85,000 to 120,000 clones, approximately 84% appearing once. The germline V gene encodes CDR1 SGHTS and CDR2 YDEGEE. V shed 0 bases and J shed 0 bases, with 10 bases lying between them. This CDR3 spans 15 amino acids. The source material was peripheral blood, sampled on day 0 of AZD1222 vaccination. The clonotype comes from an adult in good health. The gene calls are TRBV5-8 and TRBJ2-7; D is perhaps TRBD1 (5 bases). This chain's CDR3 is CASSLVGASSYEQYF. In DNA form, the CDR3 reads TGTGCCAGCAGCTTGGTAGGGGCGAGCTCCTACGAGCAGTACTTC.